Only a few counts were recorded for the clone carrying this TCR beta chain. In the PCR, 60 Vbeta and 13 Jbeta primers were used. Sequenced by immunoSEQ multiplex PCR; TCRdb stores in-frame clones only, minus some. The sample has roughly 190,000 clones, under 80% seen once. This specimen belongs to a study of cytomegalovirus exposure and HLA in healthy donors. The V gene end was trimmed by 5 bases and the J gene end by 2 bases; junction bases not matched to a gene: 12. The CDR3 loop spans 18 amino acids. The V gene's germline CDR1 is SEHNR and CDR2 FQNEAQ (reference sequence). This chain connects TRBV7-9 to TRBJ1-6; 7 bases match TRBD1. The receptor comes from a man aged 35 to 55 in good health and CMV-seronegative. Material: PBMCs. The CDR3 nucleotides are TGTGCCAGCAGCCCGAGGACAGGAATACGTGCCTATAATTCACCCCTCCACTTT. Translated: CASSPRTGIRAYNSPLHF. Supplemented by reference TRBV7-9 and TRBJ1-6, the full variable domain reads DTGVSQNPRHKITKRGQNVTFRCDPISEHNRLYWYRQTLGQGPEFLTYFQNEAQLEKSRLLSDRFSAERPKGSFSTLEIQRTEQGDSAMYLCASSPRTGIRAYNSPLHFGNGTRLTVT.